The sequence of this T cell receptor (beta chain) was determined in a study of T-cell memory formation after mild COVID-19. Study observations and caveats: Researchers report contracting CD4+ clones mostly in CM and EM, with CD8+ clones in EMRA.

TCRdb re-called the 5' RACE reads through MiXCR, storing one row per CDR3 protein. The table records 45,000 to 65,000 distinct CDR3 sequences, over 8.5% of them present only once. Regarding this clonotype: The target antigen is unknown.

Germline V gene lookup returns CDR1 MNHEY and CDR2 SVGEGT. This CDR3 is 14 amino acids long. V was clipped by 2 bases and J by 1 base, with 6 bases between them. This rearrangement joins TRBV6-2 or TRBV6-3 to TRBJ2-4, with D uncertain. The sequenced sample consisted of PBMCs or a T cell subset sorted from them (not recorded which). The receptor's source is an adult woman who had mild COVID-19 (a few samples of this study predate the infection). Cell type and time point are not known. Written as DNA, the CDR3 is TGTGCCAGCAGTTACATAACGGCCAAAAACATTCAGTACTTC. This translates into CASSYITAKNIQYF.